The 2 T cell receptor beta chains presented below share a single source sample, sequenced in a study of blood T cell repertoires in COVID-19. Repertoires were generated with immunoSEQ multiplex PCR, while TCRdb's copy carries only in-frame clones and drops some. Of 200,000 or so clones in the sample, 85% to 90% were seen once. The sequenced sample consisted of peripheral blood. Receptors originate from a man aged 25-45 years with COVID-19, enrolled during active disease.

The chain combines TRBV10-3 with TRBJ2-5, with 12 positions matching TRBD2. From germline, CDR1 is ENHRY and CDR2 SYGVKD. V lost 2 bases to trimming and J lost 5 bases; unmatched junction nucleotides: 6. The CDR3 consists of 16 residues. The CDR3 region has the DNA TGTGCCATCAGTGAGGAGGGACTAGCGGGCTGGGAGACCCAGTACTTC. Its translation: CAISEEGLAGWETQYF.

This sequence joins TRBV14 and TRBJ2-2; D is uncertain. V lost 1 base to trimming and J lost 6 bases, with 12 bases between them. CDR3 length equals 15 residues. The germline V gene has CDR1 SGHDN and CDR2 FVKESK. CDR3 sequence: CASSQGPSVPGELFF. CDR3 DNA: TGTGCCAGCAGCCAAGGACCTAGTGTACCCGGGGAGCTGTTTTTT.